This T cell receptor (beta chain) was captured in a study of control samples from healthy donors and cancer patients. The V end lost 6 bases, the J end lost 4 bases, and 20 bases lay between the germline ends. Germline V gives CDR1 SGHRS, CDR2 YFSETQ. This CDR3 has 17 amino acids. Using immunoSEQ multiplex PCR, the repertoire was profiled, and TCRdb retains in-frame clones only, with some absent. In the table there are roughly 100,000 clones, 80% to 90% of which are singletons. This receptor was identified in a man under 40 in good health. The J gene is TRBJ1-6, the V gene TRBV5-1, with D perhaps matching TRBD1 (6 bases). Sequences were obtained from blood. The CDR3 sequence is CASKRGGAERYNSPLHF. The CDR3 nucleotides are TGCGCCAGCAAAAGGGGGGGGGCTGAGCGTTATAATTCACCCCTCCACTTT.